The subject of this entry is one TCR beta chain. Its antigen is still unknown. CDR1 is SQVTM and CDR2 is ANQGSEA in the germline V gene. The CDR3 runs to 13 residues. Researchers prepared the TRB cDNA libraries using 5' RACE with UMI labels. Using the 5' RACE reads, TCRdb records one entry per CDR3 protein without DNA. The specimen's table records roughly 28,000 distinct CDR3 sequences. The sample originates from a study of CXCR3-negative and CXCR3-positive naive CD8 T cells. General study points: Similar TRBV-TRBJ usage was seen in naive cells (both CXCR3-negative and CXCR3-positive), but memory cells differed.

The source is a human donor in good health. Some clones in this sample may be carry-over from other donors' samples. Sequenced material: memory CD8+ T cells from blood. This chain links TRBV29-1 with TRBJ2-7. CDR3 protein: CSVVHAGTYEQYF.